The T cell receptor (beta chain) under discussion was sequenced for a study of T cells in Graves' hyperthyroidism and ophthalmopathy (dated by TCRdb to the late 2010s). For the study in its entirety: Peripheral blood was collected at initial diagnosis, before any treatment. TCR V-J signatures able to tell the groups apart were searched for in a discovery cohort of more than 90 patients, of whom over 40 had Graves' ophthalmopathy and under 65 had stable Graves' hyperthyroidism. An independent validation cohort of about 19 hyperthyroidism patients and 15 or so patients who later progressed to ophthalmopathy tested prospective prediction of ophthalmopathy. The 95 to 100 discovery patients were randomly divided into training and test sets at a 7:3 ratio. The study also compared thyroid tissue and blood T-cell repertoires from several Graves' hyperthyroidism patients. Following sampling, methimazole starting at 30 mg daily was given to hyperthyroidism patients, and high-dose intravenous methylprednisolone was given to ophthalmopathy patients. The paper describes TCR Vbeta CDR3 sequencing of 120 to 150 peripheral blood samples, made up of some 40 ophthalmopathy patients, around 78 hyperthyroidism patients and 17 progressor patients.

Notes on this clonotype: Its specific antigen is unknown. No base quality information exists; no much larger clone differs at one position.

A patient counted as having stable Graves' hyperthyroidism if no progression to ophthalmopathy occurred over 18 months of follow-up. Hyperthyroidism patients were newly diagnosed, had a disease duration of under 2 months, and were aged 18 to 65 years. Any patient with an uncontrolled infection, another autoimmune disease, pregnancy or lactation was excluded. Diagnoses were based on clinical symptoms, serum thyroxine and TRAb, thyroid ultrasound and orbital computed tomography. PBMCs were isolated from approximately 10 ml of fresh peripheral blood by Ficoll-Paque density gradient centrifugation. Total RNA was extracted using Trizol reagent, and RNA quality was assessed on an Agilent 2100 Bioanalyzer. Paper-wide results and their limitations: A 13 V-J signature model separated ophthalmopathy from stable hyperthyroidism, with around 90% sensitivity and about 81% specificity in cross-validation and 80%/75% in testing. Sample size was not statistically predetermined, and blinding of investigators to group allocation was not performed. In validation, the model predicted progression to ophthalmopathy with approximately 71% sensitivity and approximately 72% specificity, a median of around 6.6 months before onset. Most expanded thyroid clonotypes (frequency above 0.001) were also detected in blood, suggesting blood repertoires may reflect thyroid immune responses.

The TCR beta CDR3 regions were amplified from the RNA transcripts. For the first round of RT-PCR on the TCR CDR3, the HTBI primer set was used together with the Qiagen OneStep RT-PCR kit. Libraries were constructed in a second round of multiplex PCR, after which size selection and purification were performed. Sequencing of the libraries was done on an Illumina HiSeq2000 using paired-end 100 bp reads. The original methods were these. Raw data were processed with SOAPnuke, discarding reads with adapters, uncalled bases, mean Phred below 15, or no exact constant-primer or identifier match. COPE v1.2.5 was used to merge high-quality paired reads, and clonotypes were defined as unique nucleotide sequences. Clonotypes were aligned to IMGT TRBV, TRBD and TRBJ reference segments using MiTCR v1.1. The analysis was restricted to V-J combinations with a frequency above 0.0001, which together covered about 99% of the repertoires. The TCS score was defined as F50 (clonal expansion) divided by E x V (chaos), with BLOSUM62-based TCRdist calculated between CDR3 peptides within each V-J. Welch's t-statistics and random forest reduced fewer than 550 V-J features to some 14, which were used in a naive Bayes classifier (R e1071). TCRdb took the public reads, trimmed them with fastp at Q25, ran MiXCR for clone calling and kept in-frame beta chains. Every distinct CDR3 protein forms one entry, paired with its most common genes and DNA. TCRdb, not the original authors, processed these V and J calls. The sample table records some 350,000 distinct CDR3 sequences; around 25% of these occur just once. Together, the top ten hold more than 60% of the sample.

CDR1 SGHRS and CDR2 YFSETQ are derived from the germline V gene. Reading from cysteine to phenylalanine, the CDR3 counts 14 amino acids. The DNA shown is the 42-base CDR3, in frame from base 1. Trimming takes 0 bases off V and 10 bases off J; junction bases not matched to a gene: 7. Recombination connected TRBV5-1 to TRBJ1-1; the central 9 bases match TRBD1. The sequencing input was blood. The sequence came from a man aged 50 to 59 with Graves' hyperthyroidism. CDR3 region: CASSLVVGQGGAFF. The nucleotide sequence reads as follows: TGCGCCAGCAGCTTGGTAGTGGGACAGGGAGGAGCTTTCTTT.